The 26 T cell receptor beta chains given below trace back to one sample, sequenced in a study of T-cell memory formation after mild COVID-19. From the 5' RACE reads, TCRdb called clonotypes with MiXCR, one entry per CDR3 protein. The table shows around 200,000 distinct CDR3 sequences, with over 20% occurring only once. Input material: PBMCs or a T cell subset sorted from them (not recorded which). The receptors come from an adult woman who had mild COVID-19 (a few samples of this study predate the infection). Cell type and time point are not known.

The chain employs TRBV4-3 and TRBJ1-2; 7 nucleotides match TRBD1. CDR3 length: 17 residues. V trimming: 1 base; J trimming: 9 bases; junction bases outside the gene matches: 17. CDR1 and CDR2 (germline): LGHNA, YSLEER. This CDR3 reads CASSQGTPGQPMGRYTF. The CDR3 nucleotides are TGCGCCAGCAGCCAAGGAACCCCGGGACAGCCTATGGGGCGCTACACCTTC.

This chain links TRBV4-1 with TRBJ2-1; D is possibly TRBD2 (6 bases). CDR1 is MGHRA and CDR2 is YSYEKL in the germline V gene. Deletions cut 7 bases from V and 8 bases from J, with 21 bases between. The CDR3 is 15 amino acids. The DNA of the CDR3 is TGCGCCAGCACCCCGAGGTCTAGCGAACGTGATGAGCAGTTCTTC. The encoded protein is CASTPRSSERDEQFF.

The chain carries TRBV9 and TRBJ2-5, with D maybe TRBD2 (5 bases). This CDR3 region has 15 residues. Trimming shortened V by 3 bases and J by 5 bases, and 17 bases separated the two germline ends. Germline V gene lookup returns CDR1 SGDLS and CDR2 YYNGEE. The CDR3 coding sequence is TGTGCCAGCAGCGCCCATAGCAGCGGCGGGGAGACCCAGTACTTC. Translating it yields CASSAHSSGGETQYF.

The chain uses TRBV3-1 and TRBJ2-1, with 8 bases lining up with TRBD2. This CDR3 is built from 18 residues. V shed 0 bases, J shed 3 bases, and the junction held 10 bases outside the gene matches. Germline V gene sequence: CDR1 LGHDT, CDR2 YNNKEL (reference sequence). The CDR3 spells CASSQDAREREIYNEQFF. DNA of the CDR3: TGTGCCAGCAGCCAAGACGCGAGAGAGCGGGAGATCTACAATGAGCAGTTCTTC.

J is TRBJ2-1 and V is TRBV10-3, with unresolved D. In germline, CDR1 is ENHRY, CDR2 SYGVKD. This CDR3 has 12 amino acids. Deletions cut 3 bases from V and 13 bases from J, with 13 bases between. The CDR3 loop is CAISESDSEQFF. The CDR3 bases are TGTGCCATCAGTGAAAGTGACTCCGAACAGTTCTTC.

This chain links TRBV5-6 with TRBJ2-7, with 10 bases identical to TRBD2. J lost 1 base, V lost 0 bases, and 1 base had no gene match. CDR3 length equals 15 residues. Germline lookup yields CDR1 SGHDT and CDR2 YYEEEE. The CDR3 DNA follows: TGTGCCAGCAGCTTGGAACTAGCGGGGTCCTACGAGCAGTACTTC. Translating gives CASSLELAGSYEQYF.

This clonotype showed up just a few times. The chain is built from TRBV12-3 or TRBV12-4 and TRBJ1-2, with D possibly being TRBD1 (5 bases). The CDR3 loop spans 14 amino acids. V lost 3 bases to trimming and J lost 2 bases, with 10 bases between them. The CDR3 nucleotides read TGTGCCAGCAGTTTCGGGACTCCCAACTATGGCTACACCTTC. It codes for CASSFGTPNYGYTF.

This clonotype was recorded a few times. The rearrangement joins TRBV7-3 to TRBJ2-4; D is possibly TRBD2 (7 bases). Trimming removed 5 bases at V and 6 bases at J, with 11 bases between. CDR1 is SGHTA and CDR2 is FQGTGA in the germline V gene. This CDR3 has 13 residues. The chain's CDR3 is CASSLGGGNIQYF. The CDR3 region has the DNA TGTGCCAGCAGCCTAGGGGGGGGAAACATTCAGTACTTC.

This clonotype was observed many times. The CDR3 sequence is CAISEGTGQSYEQYF. CDR3 nucleotides: TGTGCCATCAGCGAAGGGACAGGGCAATCTTACGAGCAGTACTTC. This chain uses TRBV10-3 with TRBJ2-7; 9 bases map to TRBD1. There are 15 residues in the CDR3. J was trimmed by 4 bases and V by 6 bases; bases with no gene match: 10. Germline CDR1 and CDR2: ENHRY and SYGVKD.

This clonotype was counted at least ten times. CDR3 loop: CASSPGGRPYNEQFF. CDR3 sequence (DNA): TGTGCCAGCAGTCCCGGCGGTAGGCCCTACAATGAGCAGTTCTTC. The J gene is TRBJ2-1, the V gene TRBV27; no firm D call. V dropped 5 bases and J dropped 2 bases, with 13 bases sitting between them. From germline, CDR1 is MNHEY and CDR2 SMNVEV (reference sequence). The CDR3 totals 15 residues.

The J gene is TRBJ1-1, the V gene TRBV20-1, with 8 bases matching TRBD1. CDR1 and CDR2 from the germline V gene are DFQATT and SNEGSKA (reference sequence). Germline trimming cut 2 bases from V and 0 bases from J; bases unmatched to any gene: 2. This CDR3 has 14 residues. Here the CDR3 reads CSARRTGMNTEAFF. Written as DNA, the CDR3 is TGCAGTGCTAGAAGGACAGGGATGAACACTGAAGCTTTCTTT.

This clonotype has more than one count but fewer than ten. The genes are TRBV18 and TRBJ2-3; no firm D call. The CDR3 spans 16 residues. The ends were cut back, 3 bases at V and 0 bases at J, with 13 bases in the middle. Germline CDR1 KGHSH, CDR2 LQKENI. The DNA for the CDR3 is TGTGCCAGCTCACCGTTCGACTTTTATAGCACAGATACGCAGTATTTT. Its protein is CASSPFDFYSTDTQYF. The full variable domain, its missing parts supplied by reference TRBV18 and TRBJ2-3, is NAGVMQNPRHLVRRRGQEARLRCSPMKGHSHVYWYRQLPEEGLKFMVYLQKENIIDESGMPKERFSAEFPKEGPSILRIQQVVRGDSAAYFCASSPFDFYSTDTQYFGPGTRLTVL.

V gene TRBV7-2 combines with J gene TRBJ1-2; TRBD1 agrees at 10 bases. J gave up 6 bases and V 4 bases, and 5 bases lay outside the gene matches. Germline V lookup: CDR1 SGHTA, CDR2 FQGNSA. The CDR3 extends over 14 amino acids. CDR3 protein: CASSSPGTGDGYTF. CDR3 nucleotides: TGTGCCAGCAGCTCACCCGGGACAGGGGATGGCTACACCTTC.

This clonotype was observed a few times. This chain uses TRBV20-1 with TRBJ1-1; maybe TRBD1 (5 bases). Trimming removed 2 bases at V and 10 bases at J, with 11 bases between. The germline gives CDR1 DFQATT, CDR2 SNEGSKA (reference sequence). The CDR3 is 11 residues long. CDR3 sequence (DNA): TGCAGTGCTAGACACACCGGGGGAGCTTTCTTT. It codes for CSARHTGGAFF.

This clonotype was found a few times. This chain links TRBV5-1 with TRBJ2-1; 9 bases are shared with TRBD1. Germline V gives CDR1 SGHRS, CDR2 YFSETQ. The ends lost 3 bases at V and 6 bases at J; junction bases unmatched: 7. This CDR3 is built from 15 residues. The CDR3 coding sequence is TGCGCCAGCAGCTCAGCTGGGACAGGGATCAATGAGCAGTTCTTC. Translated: CASSSAGTGINEQFF.

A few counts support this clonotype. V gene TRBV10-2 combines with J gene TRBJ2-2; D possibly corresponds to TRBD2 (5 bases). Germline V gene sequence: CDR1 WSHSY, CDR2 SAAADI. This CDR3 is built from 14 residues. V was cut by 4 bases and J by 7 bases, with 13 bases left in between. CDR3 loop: CASSAISGSGELFF. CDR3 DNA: TGCGCCAGCAGTGCGATCAGCGGAAGCGGGGAGCTGTTTTTT.

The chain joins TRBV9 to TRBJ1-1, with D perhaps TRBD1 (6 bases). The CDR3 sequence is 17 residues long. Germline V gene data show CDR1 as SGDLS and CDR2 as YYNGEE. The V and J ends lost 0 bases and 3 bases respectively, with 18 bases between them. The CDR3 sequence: CASSVDGQGGRHTEAFF. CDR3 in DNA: TGTGCCAGCAGCGTAGACGGCCAAGGGGGTAGGCACACTGAAGCTTTCTTT.

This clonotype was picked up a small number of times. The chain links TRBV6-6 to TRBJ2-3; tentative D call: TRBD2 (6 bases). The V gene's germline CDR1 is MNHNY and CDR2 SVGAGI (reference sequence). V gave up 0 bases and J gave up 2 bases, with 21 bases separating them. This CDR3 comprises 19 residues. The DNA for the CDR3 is TGTGCCAGCAGTTACTCGGTGACCTGGGGGGACTTCTCCACAGATACGCAGTATTTT. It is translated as CASSYSVTWGDFSTDTQYF.

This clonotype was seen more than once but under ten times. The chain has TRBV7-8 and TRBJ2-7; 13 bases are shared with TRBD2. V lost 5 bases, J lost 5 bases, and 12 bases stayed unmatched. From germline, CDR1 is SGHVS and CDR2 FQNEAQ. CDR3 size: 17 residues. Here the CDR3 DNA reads TGTGCCAGCAGCCACCTGGGGACTAGCGGGACCCTCCACGAGCAGTACTTC. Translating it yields CASSHLGTSGTLHEQYF. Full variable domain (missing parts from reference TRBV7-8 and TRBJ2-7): GAGVSQSPRYKVAKRGQDVALRCDPISGHVSLFWYQQALGQGPEFLTYFQNEAQLDKSGLPSDRFFAERPEGSVSTLKIQRTQQEDSAVYLCASSHLGTSGTLHEQYFGPGTRLTVT.

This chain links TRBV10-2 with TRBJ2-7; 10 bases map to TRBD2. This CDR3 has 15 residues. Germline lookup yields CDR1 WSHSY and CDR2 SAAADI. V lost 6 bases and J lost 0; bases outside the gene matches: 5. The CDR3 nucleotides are TGCGCCAGCAGCGAGACTAGCGGGTTCTCCTACGAGCAGTACTTC. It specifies CASSETSGFSYEQYF.

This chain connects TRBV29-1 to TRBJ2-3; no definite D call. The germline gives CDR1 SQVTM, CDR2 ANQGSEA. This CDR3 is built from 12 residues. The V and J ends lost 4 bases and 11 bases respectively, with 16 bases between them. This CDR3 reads CSVAPVKFGQYF. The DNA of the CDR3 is TGCAGCGTTGCTCCGGTGAAATTCGGGCAGTATTTT.

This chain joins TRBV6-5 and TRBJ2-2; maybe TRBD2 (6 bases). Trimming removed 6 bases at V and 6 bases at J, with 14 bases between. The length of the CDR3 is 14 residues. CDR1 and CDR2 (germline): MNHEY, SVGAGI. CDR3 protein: CASRGTPVPGELFF. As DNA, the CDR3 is TGTGCCAGCAGGGGGACTCCCGTCCCCGGGGAGCTGTTTTTT.

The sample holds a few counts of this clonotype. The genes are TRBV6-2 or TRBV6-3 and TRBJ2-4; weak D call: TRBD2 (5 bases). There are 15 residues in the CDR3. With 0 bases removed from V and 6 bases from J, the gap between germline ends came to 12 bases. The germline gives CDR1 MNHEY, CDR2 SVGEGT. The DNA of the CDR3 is TGTGCCAGCAGTTACTCCGTGAGGGTCGGAAACATTCAGTACTTC. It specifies CASSYSVRVGNIQYF.

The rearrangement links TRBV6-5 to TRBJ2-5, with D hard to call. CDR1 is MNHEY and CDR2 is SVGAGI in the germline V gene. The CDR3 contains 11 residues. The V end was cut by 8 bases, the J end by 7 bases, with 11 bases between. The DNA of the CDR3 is TGTGCCAGCGCCGTCAATTGGACCCAGTACTTC. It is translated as CASAVNWTQYF.

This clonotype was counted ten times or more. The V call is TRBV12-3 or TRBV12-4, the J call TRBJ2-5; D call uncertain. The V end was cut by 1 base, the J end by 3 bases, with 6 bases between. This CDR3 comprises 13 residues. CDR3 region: CASSLGLEETQYF. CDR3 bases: TGTGCCAGCAGTTTAGGATTGGAAGAGACCCAGTACTTC.

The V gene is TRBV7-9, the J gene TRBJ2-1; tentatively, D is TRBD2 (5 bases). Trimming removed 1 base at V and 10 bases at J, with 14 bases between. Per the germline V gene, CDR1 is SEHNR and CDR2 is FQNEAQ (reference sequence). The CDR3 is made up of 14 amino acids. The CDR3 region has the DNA TGTGCCAGCAGCTTAGAAGAAGCTAGCAGCGAGCAGTTCTTC. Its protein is CASSLEEASSEQFF.